This TCR beta chain was identified during a study of control samples from healthy donors and cancer patients. Profiling relied on immunoSEQ multiplex PCR, and the TCRdb table lists in-frame clones only, not all of them. The table shows 150,000 to 200,000 clones, with around 87% occurring only once. Specimen: blood. The source is a woman between 45 and 60 years old in good health.

CDR3 in amino acids: CASSFGQDYGYTF. The CDR3 nucleotides are TGTGCCAGCAGTTTTGGACAGGACTATGGCTACACCTTC. The rearrangement links TRBV28 to TRBJ1-2, with 7 bases lining up with TRBD1. Germline-derived CDR1 and CDR2 are MDHEN and SYDVKM. The CDR3 length is 13 residues. J gave up 3 bases and V 3 bases, and 1 base lay outside the gene matches.